The T cell receptor (beta chain) under discussion was sequenced for a study of identical twins (dated by TCRdb to about 2016). For context, the study as a whole: TCR alpha and beta repertoires from monozygotic twins, unrelated adults of various ages and cord blood were deep-sequenced to test whether fetal clonotypes persist. To rule out contamination, replicate twin experiments were performed at different times with different library preparation protocols. Summary of the overall study and its limitations: A weaker excess of twin sharing was found in beta out-of-frame sequences because the signal-to-noise ratio was lowered by fewer shared sequences. In monozygotic twins, out-of-frame TCR alpha sharing was systematically underestimated by recombination models, although the models agreed with sharing between unrelated individuals. Invariant T cells such as MAIT and iNKT could partly confound zero-insertion analyses, though diverse VJ usage argued against this for most clonotypes. Because the same donors could not be followed over many years, the conclusions depended on cross-sectional statistical analysis. Compared with coincidental sharing between unrelated individuals, out-of-frame TCR alpha sequences shared between twins had an excess of sequences with low generation probability. Fewer insertions were carried by abundant cord blood beta clonotypes, a similar but weaker trend appeared in young adult naive repertoires, and no such trend appeared in memory repertoires.

The CDR3 numbers 14 residues from cysteine through phenylalanine. Of the read, only the CDR3 DNA is kept; its 42 bases are in frame from base 1. CDR1 and CDR2, per the germline V gene, are SGHAT and FQNNGV. V is reduced by 5 bases and J by 1 base, leaving a spacing of 11 bases between them. This clonotype was seen only a few times. It has no known antigen specificity. No quality values exist for individual bases; no much larger clone is one base distant. Preparation of the library involved 5' RACE. Sequencing was performed on an Illumina HiSeq 2000. Template switching introduced a universal primer binding site; the final cDNA contained a unique molecular identifier, enabling accurate counting of TCR cDNA molecules. Specific primers in the conserved constant-segment region were used to synthesize first-strand cDNA for the TCR alpha and beta chains. Each cDNA library was double barcoded, with a SMART-Mk sample barcode plus Illumina barcodes, to control for contamination. TruSeq adapter sequences along with Illumina sample barcodes were introduced in two successive PCR steps. TCR alpha and beta cDNA libraries were sequenced on the Illumina HiSeq platform with custom primers. Under the source paper's analysis protocol: Unique molecular identifiers were extracted from raw reads with MiGEC, and CDR3 positions were determined with MiXCR. For each individual, recombination models were inferred using an EM algorithm with the repgenHMM and IGoR tools. The tcR package in R was used for shared clonotype analysis, with sharing normalized by the product of cloneset sizes. To study raw recombination without the effects of thymic and clonal selection, out-of-frame nonproductive sequences were analyzed. TCRdb passed the public sequencing reads through fastp at Q25 and MiXCR, retaining productive beta sequences. Each CDR3 protein gets just one entry, which takes the most common genes and DNA from the rows behind it. These V and J calls derive from TCRdb rather than the authors' analysis. The sample yields approximately 700,000 distinct CDR3 sequences; 18% were counted once. The ten largest clones capture roughly 13% of the sample.

All donors were healthy Caucasians. The twin cohort comprised three pairs of female monozygotic twins, all aged about 18 to 30 years. The RNA used for TCR libraries was isolated from peripheral blood mononuclear cells. These data were likewise used in another study, on T cells expressing NK-cell markers. The second paper states: TCR beta-chain repertoires were profiled in sorted CD3+CD56+NKG2C+, CD3+CD56+NKG2C- and CD3+CD56-NKG2C+ T-cell subsets from several donors. Among the eight sequenced donors, seven were HCMV-seropositive and one was HCMV-seronegative. To restrict sorting to alphabetaTCR-expressing T cells, an anti-gammadeltaTCR antibody was added in several experiments. In roughly 6 donors, the dominant CD3+CD56+NKG2C+ clonotypes ranked among the top 10 CD8+ clonotypes, making up roughly 1.0-7.0% of CD8+ T cells. Those dominant clonotypes were again the most abundant among CD3+CD56-NKG2C+ cells in a handful of donors, at roughly 25-65%. Whether the expanded NKG2C-expressing T cell clones were specific for HCMV antigens remained unclear. Randomly selected healthy volunteers, three men and five women, were used as the eight sequenced donors. HCMV-specific IgG was detected in serum with a commercial ELISA kit to determine HCMV serostatus. For about six donors, bulk peripheral blood T-cell repertoires were also sequenced from unsorted PBMC. MIGEC handled demultiplexing of the reads and grouping by UMI, while MiTCR was used to assemble and quantify clonotypes. To exclude erroneous sequences, only TCR cDNA sequences supported by at least two reads were retained. The tcR package was used for downstream repertoire analysis, with clonotypes matched between fractions based on CDR3 nucleotide sequence plus V segment. VDJmatch was used to annotate antigen specificity against VDJdb, with one amino acid substitution allowed in CDR3.

The chain is encoded by TRBV11-2 joined to TRBJ2-5, with TRBD2 as a weak D call on 5 bases. The sample was PBMCs. The TCR was taken from a woman younger than 30 in good health. The DNA sequence is given as TGTGCCAGCAGCCCCTTCCGGGGCCAAGAGACCCAGTACTTC. Translated, this is CASSPFRGQETQYF.